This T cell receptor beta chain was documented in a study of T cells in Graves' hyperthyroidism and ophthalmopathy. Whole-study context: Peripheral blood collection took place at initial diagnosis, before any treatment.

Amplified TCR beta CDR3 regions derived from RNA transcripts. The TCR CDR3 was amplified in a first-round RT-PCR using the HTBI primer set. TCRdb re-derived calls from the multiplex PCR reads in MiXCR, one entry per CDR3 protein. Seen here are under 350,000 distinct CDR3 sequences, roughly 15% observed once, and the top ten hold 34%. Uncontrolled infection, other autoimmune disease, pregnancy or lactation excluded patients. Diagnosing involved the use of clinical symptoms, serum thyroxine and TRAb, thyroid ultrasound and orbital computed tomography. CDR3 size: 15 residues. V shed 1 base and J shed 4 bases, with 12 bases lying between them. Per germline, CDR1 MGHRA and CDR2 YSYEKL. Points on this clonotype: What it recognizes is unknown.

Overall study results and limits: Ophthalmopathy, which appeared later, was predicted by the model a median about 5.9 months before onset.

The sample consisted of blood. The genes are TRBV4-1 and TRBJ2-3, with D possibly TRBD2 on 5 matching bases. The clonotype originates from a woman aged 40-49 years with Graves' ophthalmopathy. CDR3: CASSQAASLPDTQYF. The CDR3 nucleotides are TGCGCCAGCAGCCAAGCGGCTAGCCTCCCAGATACGCAGTATTTT.